The rows below give T cell receptor beta chains drawn from one sample of a study of shared clonotypes between healthy human individuals. Only in-frame clones appear in the TCRdb table, and some are missing; sequencing was by immunoSEQ multiplex PCR. The sample carries about 600,000 clones, approximately 97% recorded once. The sequencing sample was made of naive CD4+ T cells sorted from blood. Source of these receptors: a woman aged 30 to 39 in good health. The CDR3 runs from the conserved cysteine through the conserved F or W. A D gene is named only where the DNA matches it firmly. Clone size is shown for a subset of rows, as once, few, many or a class of expanded clone.

J	D	V	size	length	DNA	CDR3
TRBJ2-7	NA	TRBV6-1	once	14	TGTGCCGCAGCAGGCAGGCAGGGCCGCTACGAGCAGTACTTC	CAAAGRQGRYEQYF
TRBJ2-7	TRBD1	TRBV5-1	once	15	TGCGCCAGCAGCCCAGGGACAGGCGTAGACGACGAGCAGTACTTC	CASSPGTGVDDEQYF
TRBJ1-1	TRBD1	TRBV19	NA	14	TGTGCCAGTAGAGACAGGGGTTTGAACACTGAAGCTTTCTTT	CASRDRGLNTEAFF
TRBJ2-5	NA	TRBV29-1	NA	10	TGCAGCGTTGATTCGGAGACCCAGTACTTC	CSVDSETQYF
TRBJ1-2	NA	TRBV11-2	NA	12	TGTGCCAGCAGCTTAACGCAGTATGGCTACACCTTC	CASSLTQYGYTF
TRBJ2-7	NA	TRBV27	NA	13	TGTGCCAGCAGTACCCGTCGTACTGAGAAAGAGTACTTC	CASSTRRTEKEYF
TRBJ1-6	NA	TRBV28	NA	18	TGTGCCAGCAGTTTAGCCCCAATCCAGATGGCCCGAGATTCACCCCTCCACTTT	CASSLAPIQMARDSPLHF
TRBJ1-6	NA	TRBV6-5	once	15	TGTGCCAGCACCCTAGAAGGGGGTCCGGATTCACCCCTCCACTTT	CASTLEGGPDSPLHF
TRBJ2-1	NA	TRBV19	NA	14	TGTGCCAGTAGTATAGTCGCCTCTCAGGGGGAGCAGTTCTTC	CASSIVASQGEQFF
TRBJ2-7	TRBD2	TRBV5-4	NA	14	TGTGCCAGCAGCTTAGCGGGGCGAATCTACGAGCAGTACTTC	CASSLAGRIYEQYF
TRBJ1-1	NA	TRBV11-3	once	13	TGTGCCAGCAGCTTGGGGGATGCCACTGAAGCTTTCTTT	CASSLGDATEAFF
TRBJ2-5	NA	TRBV5-5	NA	13	TGTGCCAGCAGCTTAGCGGCCCTGGAGACCCAGTACTTC	CASSLAALETQYF
TRBJ2-7	TRBD1	TRBV5-1	once	14	TGCGCCAGCAGTAATGGACAGGGCTCCTACGAGCAGTACTTC	CASSNGQGSYEQYF
TRBJ2-5	TRBD2	TRBV6-1	NA	13	TGTGCCAGCAGCGAGGGACTAGGGGGGACCCAGTACTTC	CASSEGLGGTQYF
TRBJ2-2	NA	TRBV10-2	NA	18	TGCGCCAGCAGTGAGAGGGGAGTCGCAGGGTTGGACACCGGGGAGCTGTTTTTT	CASSERGVAGLDTGELFF
TRBJ2-7	TRBD2	TRBV15	NA	16	TGTGCCACCAGCAGAGTGGGTAGCGGGGGGACCTACGAGCAGTACTTC	CATSRVGSGGTYEQYF
TRBJ2-4	TRBD2	TRBV6-1	once	14	TGTGCCAGCAGTGAACGGGGAGGGTCGGACATTCAGTACTTC	CASSERGGSDIQYF
TRBJ2-3	NA	TRBV27	NA	13	TGTGCCAGCAGTTTTTGGCCCACAGATACGCAGTATTTT	CASSFWPTDTQYF
TRBJ2-1	TRBD1	TRBV5-1	NA	16	TGCGCCAGCAGCTTGGCCTCCGGGACAGGGGGATATGAGCAGTTCTTC	CASSLASGTGGYEQFF
TRBJ2-7	NA	TRBV28	NA	15	TGTGCCAGCAGTTTATTCCCCGGCGGCCCCTACGAGCAGTACTTC	CASSLFPGGPYEQYF
TRBJ1-1	NA	TRBV6-1	few	13	TGTGCCAGCAGTGCCAGCCTGAACACTGAAGCTTTCTTT	CASSASLNTEAFF
TRBJ1-5	TRBD1	TRBV6-6	once	15	TGTGCCAGCAGTACCGACAGGGCGGGCAATCAGCCCCAGCATTTT	CASSTDRAGNQPQHF
TRBJ2-1	TRBD2	TRBV28	NA	16	TGTGCCAGCAGTTTAATCTCTAGCGGAAGCTACAATGAGCAGTTCTTC	CASSLISSGSYNEQFF
TRBJ2-2	TRBD2	TRBV27	NA	20	TGTGCCAGCAGTGCTCCGCACGGGCTAGCGGGAGGGGGTCGCACCGGGGAGCTGTTTTTT	CASSAPHGLAGGGRTGELFF